This T cell receptor beta chain was sequenced in a study of blood T cell repertoires in COVID-19. About the study: The United States, Italy and Spain were the sources of the acute and convalescent COVID-19 samples. In each case, the material was cDNA or gDNA derived from T cells, B-cell-depleted T cells, or PBMCs.

Germline values: CDR1 SGHRS, CDR2 YFSETQ. V dropped 4 bases and J dropped 6; count of bases not matched to a gene: 10. The CDR3 contains 15 residues. Original handling: From reference gene primer amplification, estimates of nucleated cell counts were derived. This table comes from immunoSEQ multiplex PCR, and its TCRdb copy is limited to in-frame clones, with some not included. V, J and clone size were drawn from that table, and D and trimming were deduced from the DNA. The sample lists 200,000 to 250,000 clones; about 93% were seen once. Seattle's enrolled individuals joined amid active infection and were then monitored longitudinally.

The sequencing sample was made of peripheral blood. The rearrangement joins TRBV5-1 to TRBJ2-1, with 7 positions matching TRBD1. The clonotype comes from a man aged 55 to 70 with COVID-19, enrolled during active disease. The CDR3 reads CASSILPGTVNEQFF. In DNA form, the CDR3 reads TGCGCCAGCAGCATCCTACCGGGGACAGTCAATGAGCAGTTCTTC.